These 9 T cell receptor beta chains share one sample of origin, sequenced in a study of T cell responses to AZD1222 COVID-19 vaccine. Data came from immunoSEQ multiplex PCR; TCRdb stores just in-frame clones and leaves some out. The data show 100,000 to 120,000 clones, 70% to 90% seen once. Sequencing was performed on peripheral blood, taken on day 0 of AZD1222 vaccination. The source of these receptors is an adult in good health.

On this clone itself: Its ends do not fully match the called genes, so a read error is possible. CDR3 loop: CASSEAPGGKLFF. DNA for the CDR3: TGTGCCAGCAGTGAAGCACCCGGCGGGAAGCTGTTTTTT. The chain uses TRBV2 and TRBJ2-2, with TRBD2 as a possible D gene (6 bases). Looked up from germline, CDR1 is SNHLY and CDR2 is FYNNEI. The CDR3 totals 13 residues.

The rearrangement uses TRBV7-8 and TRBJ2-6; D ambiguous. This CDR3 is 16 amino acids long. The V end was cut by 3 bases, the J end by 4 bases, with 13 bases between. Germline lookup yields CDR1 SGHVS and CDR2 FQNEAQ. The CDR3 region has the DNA TGTGCCAGCAGCTTTAGTCGGGTTTCCGGGGCCAACGTCCTGACTTTC. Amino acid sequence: CASSFSRVSGANVLTF.

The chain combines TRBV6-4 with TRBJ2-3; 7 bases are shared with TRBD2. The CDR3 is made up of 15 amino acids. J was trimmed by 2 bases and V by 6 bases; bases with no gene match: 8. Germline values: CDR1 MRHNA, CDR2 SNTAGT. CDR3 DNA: TGTGCCAGCAGCCGGTTGAGCGGGACCACAGATACGCAGTATTTT. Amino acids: CASSRLSGTTDTQYF.

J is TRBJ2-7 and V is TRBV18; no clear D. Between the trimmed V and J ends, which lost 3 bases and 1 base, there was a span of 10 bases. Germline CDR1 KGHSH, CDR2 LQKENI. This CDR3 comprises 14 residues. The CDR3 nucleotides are TGTGCCAGCTCACCCGATATGGATTCCTACGAGCAGTACTTC. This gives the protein CASSPDMDSYEQYF.

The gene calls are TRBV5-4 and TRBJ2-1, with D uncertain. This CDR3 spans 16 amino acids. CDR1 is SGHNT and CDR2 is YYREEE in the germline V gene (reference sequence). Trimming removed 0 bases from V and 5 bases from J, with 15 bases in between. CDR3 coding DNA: TGTGCCAGCAGCTTGGACCCTTCAGTAGATAACAATGAGCAGTTCTTC. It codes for CASSLDPSVDNNEQFF.

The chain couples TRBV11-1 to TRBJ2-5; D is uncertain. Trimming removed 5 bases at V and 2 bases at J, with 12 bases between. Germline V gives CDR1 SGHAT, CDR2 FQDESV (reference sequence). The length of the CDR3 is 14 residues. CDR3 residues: CASSTSLQQETQYF. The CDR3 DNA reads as TGTGCCAGCAGCACAAGTCTCCAACAAGAGACCCAGTACTTC.

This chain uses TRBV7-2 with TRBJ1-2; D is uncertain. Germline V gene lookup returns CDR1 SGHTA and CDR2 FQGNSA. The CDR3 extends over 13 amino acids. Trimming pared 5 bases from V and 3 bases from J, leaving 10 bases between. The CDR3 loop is CASSPTADYGYTF. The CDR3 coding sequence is TGTGCCAGCAGCCCAACGGCGGACTATGGCTACACCTTC. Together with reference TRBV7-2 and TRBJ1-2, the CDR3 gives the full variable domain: GAGVSQSPSNKVTEKGKDVELRCDPISGHTALYWYRQSLGQGLEFLIYFQGNSAPDKSGLPSDRFSAERTGGSVSTLTIQRTQQEDSAVYLCASSPTADYGYTFGSGTRLTVV.

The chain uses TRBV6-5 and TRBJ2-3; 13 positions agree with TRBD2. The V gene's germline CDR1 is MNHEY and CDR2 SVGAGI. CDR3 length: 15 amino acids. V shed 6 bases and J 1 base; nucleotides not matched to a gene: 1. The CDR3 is CASRGLAGRTDTQYF. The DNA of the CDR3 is TGTGCCAGCAGGGGACTAGCGGGGCGCACAGATACGCAGTATTTT.

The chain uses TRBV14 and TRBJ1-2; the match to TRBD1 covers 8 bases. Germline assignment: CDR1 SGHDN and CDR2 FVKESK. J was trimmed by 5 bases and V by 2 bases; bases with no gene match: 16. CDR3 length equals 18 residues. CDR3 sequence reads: CASSQFREGRGLGYGYTF. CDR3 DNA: TGTGCCAGCAGCCAATTTCGCGAAGGCAGGGGGCTCGGGTATGGCTACACCTTC.